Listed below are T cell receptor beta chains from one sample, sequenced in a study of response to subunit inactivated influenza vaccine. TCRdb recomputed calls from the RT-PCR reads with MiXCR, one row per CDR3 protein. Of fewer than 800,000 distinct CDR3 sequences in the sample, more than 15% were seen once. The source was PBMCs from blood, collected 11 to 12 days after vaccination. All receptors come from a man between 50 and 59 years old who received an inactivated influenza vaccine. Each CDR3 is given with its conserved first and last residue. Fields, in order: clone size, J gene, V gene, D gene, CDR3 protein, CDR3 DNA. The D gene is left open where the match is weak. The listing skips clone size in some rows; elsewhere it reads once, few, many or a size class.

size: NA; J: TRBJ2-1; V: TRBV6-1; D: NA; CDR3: CASTGIAWGNEQFF; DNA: TGTGCCAGTACAGGAATTGCCTGGGGCAATGAGCAGTTCTTC
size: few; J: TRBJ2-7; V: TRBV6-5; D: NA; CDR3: CASSYTRTAYEQYF; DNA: TGTGCCAGCAGTTACACCAGGACAGCCTACGAGCAGTACTTC
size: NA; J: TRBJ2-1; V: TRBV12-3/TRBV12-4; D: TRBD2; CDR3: CASSPGTSGSSYNEQFF; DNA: TGTGCCAGCAGTCCGGGGACTAGCGGGAGCTCCTACAATGAGCAGTTCTTC
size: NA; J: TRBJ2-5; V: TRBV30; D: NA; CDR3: CAWGGPGNEETQYF; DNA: TGTGCCTGGGGGGGGCCGGGGAACGAAGAGACCCAGTACTTC
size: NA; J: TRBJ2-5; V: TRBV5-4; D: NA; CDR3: CASSGDSVAQYF; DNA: TGTGCCAGCAGCGGAGACTCGGTGGCCCAGTACTTC
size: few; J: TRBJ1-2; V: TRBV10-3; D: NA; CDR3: CAIREQGLDYGYTF; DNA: TGTGCCATCAGAGAACAGGGTTTAGACTATGGCTACACCTTC
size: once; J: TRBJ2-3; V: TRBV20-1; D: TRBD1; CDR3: CSATNNRGWTDTQYF; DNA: TGCAGTGCTACGAACAACAGGGGTTGGACAGATACGCAGTATTTT
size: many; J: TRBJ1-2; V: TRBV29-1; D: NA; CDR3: CSVRDSRRFGYTF; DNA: TGCAGCGTCAGAGACAGTCGGAGGTTTGGCTACACCTTC
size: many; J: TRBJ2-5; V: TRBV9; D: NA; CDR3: CASSVGGREETQYF; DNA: TGTGCCAGCAGCGTAGGGGGCAGGGAAGAGACCCAGTACTTC
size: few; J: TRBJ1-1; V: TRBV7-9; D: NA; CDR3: CASSPPIVLTEAFF; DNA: TGTGCCAGCAGCCCCCCGATTGTGCTCACTGAAGCTTTCTTT
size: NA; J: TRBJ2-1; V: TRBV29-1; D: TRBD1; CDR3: CSSTGTGNNEQFF; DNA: TGCAGCTCAACCGGGACAGGGAACAATGAGCAGTTCTTC
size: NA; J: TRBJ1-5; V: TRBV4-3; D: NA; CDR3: CASSQEEGQPQHF; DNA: TGCGCCAGCAGCCAAGAAGAGGGTCAGCCCCAGCATTTT
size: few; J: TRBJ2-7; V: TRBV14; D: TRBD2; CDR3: CASSQKGLAGEQYF; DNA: TGTGCCAGCAGCCAAAAGGGACTAGCGGGAGAGCAGTACTTC
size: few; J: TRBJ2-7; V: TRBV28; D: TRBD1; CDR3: CASSRTGDEQYF; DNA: TGTGCCAGCAGCAGGACAGGGGACGAGCAGTACTTC
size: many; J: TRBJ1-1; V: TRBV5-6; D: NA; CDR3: CASSPWDGEAFF; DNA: TGTGCCAGCAGCCCGTGGGACGGTGAAGCTTTCTTT
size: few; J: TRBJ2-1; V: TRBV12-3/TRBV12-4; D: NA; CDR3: CASRTWTGGEGNEQFF; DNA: TGTGCCAGCAGGACCTGGACGGGCGGAGAGGGAAATGAGCAGTTCTTC
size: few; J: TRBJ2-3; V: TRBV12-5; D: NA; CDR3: CASASSGALANLTDTQYF; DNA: TGTGCTAGTGCATCTAGTGGGGCGCTAGCGAACCTCACAGATACGCAGTATTTT
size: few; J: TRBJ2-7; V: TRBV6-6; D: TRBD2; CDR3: CASSPGEGQYF; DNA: TGTGCCAGCAGTCCGGGGGAGGGGCAGTACTTC
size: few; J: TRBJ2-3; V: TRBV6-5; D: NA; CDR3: CASSYDLTRDTQYF; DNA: TGTGCCAGCAGCTACGACCTAACCAGAGATACGCAGTATTTT
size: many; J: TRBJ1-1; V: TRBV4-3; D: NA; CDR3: CASSQVVSRHLAAFF; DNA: TGCGCCAGCAGCCAAGTCGTTAGTCGGCACTTGGCAGCTTTCTTT
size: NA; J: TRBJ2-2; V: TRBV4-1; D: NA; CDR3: CASSRWQERGAGELFF; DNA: TGCGCCAGCAGCCGTTGGCAGGAGAGGGGAGCCGGGGAGCTGTTTTTT
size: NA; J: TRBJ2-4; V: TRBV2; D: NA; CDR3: CASSEGWPATKNIQYF; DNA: TGTGCCAGCAGTGAAGGTTGGCCTGCTACCAAAAACATTCAGTACTTC
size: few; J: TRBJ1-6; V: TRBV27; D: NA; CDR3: CASSRILGSPLHF; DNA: TGTGCCAGCAGTCGGATCTTGGGATCACCCCTCCACTTT
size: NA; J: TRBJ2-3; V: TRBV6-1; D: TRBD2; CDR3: CASSPVAGGTDTQYF; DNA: TGTGCCAGCAGTCCCGTAGCGGGGGGCACAGATACGCAGTATTTT
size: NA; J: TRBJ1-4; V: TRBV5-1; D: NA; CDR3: CASSMSTNEKLFF; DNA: TGCGCCAGCAGCATGTCAACTAATGAAAAACTGTTTTTT
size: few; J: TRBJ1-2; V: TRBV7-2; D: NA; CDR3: CASSLVGGSNYGYTF; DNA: TGTGCCAGCAGCTTAGTTGGGGGTTCTAACTATGGCTACACCTTC
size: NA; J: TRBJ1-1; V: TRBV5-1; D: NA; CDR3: CASSFSSQGMTEAFF; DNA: TGCGCCAGCAGCTTTTCGTCGCAGGGGATGACCGAAGCTTTCTTT
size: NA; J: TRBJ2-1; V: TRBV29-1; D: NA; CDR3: CSGPDPIYNEQFF; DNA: TGCAGCGGTCCCGACCCGATCTACAATGAGCAGTTCTTC